A single sample is the source of the 13 T cell receptor beta chains below, sequenced in a study of beta chain features in type 1 diabetes. For these TCRs, the target antigens are not known. Points from the study as a whole: The study found moderately but significantly shorter TCRB CDR3s in all four CD4+ subsets of Type 1 diabetes patients.

Investigators reverse transcribed all isolated RNA, so they sequenced expressed TCRB transcripts. Profiling relied on immunoSEQ multiplex PCR, and the TCRdb table lists in-frame clones only, not all of them. The repertoire includes hundreds of thousands of clones, 11% to 15% of them detected once, and less than 0.04% sits in the top ten. The source material was naive CD4+ T cells from blood. The origin of the receptors is a man younger than 35 with type 1 diabetes.

This clone was recorded a few times. The rearrangement uses TRBV30 and TRBJ2-5; TRBD2 agrees at 9 bases. CDR1 and CDR2 (germline): GTSNPN, SVGIG (reference sequence). The junction had 11 bases not matched to a gene; V was cut back by 4 bases and J by 5 bases. The CDR3 length is 15 residues. The CDR3 is CAWKWGLASAETQYF. Written as DNA, the CDR3 is TGTGCCTGGAAGTGGGGACTAGCAAGTGCGGAGACCCAGTACTTC.

Note on this clone: In the same sample, other DNA sequences code for this CDR3. CDR3 residues: CAISSGNQPQHF. The CDR3 nucleotides read TGTGCCATCAGTTCAGGGAATCAGCCCCAGCATTTT. The V call is TRBV10-3, the J call TRBJ1-5, with a weak D call TRBD1 (5 bases). V gave up 5 bases and J gave up 4 bases, with 6 bases separating them. CDR3 size: 12 residues. Germline values: CDR1 ENHRY, CDR2 SYGVKD.

This clone was recorded a few times. Other DNA sequences from this sample encode an identical CDR3 as well. V is TRBV20-1 and J is TRBJ1-2; D gene uncertain. Trimming shortened V by 5 bases and J by 4 bases, and 8 bases separated the two germline ends. Germline V gene sequence: CDR1 DFQATT, CDR2 SNEGSKA (reference sequence). The CDR3 consists of 11 residues. CDR3 bases: TGCAGTGCTCGGGAAGCCTATGGCTACACCTTC. This gives the protein CSAREAYGYTF.

The chain combines TRBV6-5 with TRBJ1-4, with D perhaps matching TRBD1 (5 bases). This CDR3 is 15 amino acids long. CDR1 MNHEY and CDR2 SVGAGI come from the germline V gene. V gave up 0 bases and J gave up 8 bases, with 13 bases separating them. For the CDR3, the DNA is TGTGCCAGCAGTTACTCTGCGGGGCGAGGCGAAAAACTGTTTTTT. Translated, it gives CASSYSAGRGEKLFF.

This clone was seen a few times. The chain couples TRBV7-3 to TRBJ1-2; TRBD1 matches at 9 bases. CDR1 is SGHTA, CDR2 FQGTGA, per germline. There are 19 residues in the CDR3. V shed 5 bases, J shed 0 bases, and the junction held 16 bases outside the gene matches. The CDR3 bases are TGTGCCAGCAGCCCGCGGGTGACCGGGACAGGGACTGCTAACTATGGCTACACCTTC. It codes for CASSPRVTGTGTANYGYTF.

The chain joins TRBV7-9 to TRBJ1-6; 10 nucleotides agree with TRBD1. Per germline, CDR1 SEHNR and CDR2 FQNEAQ (reference sequence). The CDR3 contains 15 residues. V shed 5 bases and J 7 bases; nucleotides not matched to a gene: 5. The CDR3: CASSPGGQGNSPLHF. CDR3 in DNA: TGTGCCAGCAGCCCAGGGGGACAGGGGAATTCACCCCTCCACTTT.

The sample holds a few counts of this clone. The J gene is TRBJ2-4, the V gene TRBV11-2; D is undetermined. The germline V and J ends were trimmed by 8 bases and 0 bases, with 17 bases remaining between them. The germline gives CDR1 SGHAT, CDR2 FQNNGV. The CDR3 consists of 16 residues. The CDR3 region has the DNA TGTGCCAGCTCCCGCCGGCCCGACTTAGCCAAAAACATTCAGTACTTC. Protein product: CASSRRPDLAKNIQYF.

The chain joins TRBV6-5 to TRBJ2-1; TRBD2 matches 9 bases. This CDR3 region has 14 residues. The V gene's germline CDR1 is MNHEY and CDR2 SVGAGI. Trimming cost V 7 bases and J 8 bases; bases outside gene matches: 9. CDR3 bases: TGTGCCAGCACCGCCTATAGCGGGAGAGATGAGCAGTTCTTC. It translates to CASTAYSGRDEQFF.

The V gene is TRBV25-1, the J gene TRBJ2-3; D call uncertain. CDR3 size: 12 residues. The germline CDR1 and CDR2 sequences are MGHDK and SYGVNS. Between the trimmed V and J ends, which lost 4 bases and 2 bases, there was a span of 4 bases. CDR3 amino acids: CASSGDTDTQYF. The DNA for the CDR3 is TGTGCCAGCAGTGGGGACACAGATACGCAGTATTTT.

The J gene is TRBJ2-2, the V gene TRBV7-2, with 10 nucleotides matching TRBD1. V dropped 5 bases and J dropped 4; count of bases not matched to a gene: 7. Germline CDR1 is SGHTA and CDR2 is FQGNSA. This CDR3 spans 16 amino acids. CDR3 coding DNA: TGTGCCAGCAGCGACAGGGGGCCCCTGGGCACCGGGGAGCTGTTTTTT. Residues: CASSDRGPLGTGELFF.

The chain joins TRBV11-3 to TRBJ2-1, with D tentatively TRBD2 (6 bases). The V end was cut by 4 bases, the J end by 0 bases, with 13 bases between. The CDR3 is 16 residues long. Per the germline V gene, CDR1 is SGHNT and CDR2 is YENEEA. CDR3 protein: CASSSRDSSSYNEQFF. Here the CDR3 DNA reads TGTGCCAGCAGCTCCCGGGACTCGAGCTCCTACAATGAGCAGTTCTTC. The whole variable domain, remainder taken from reference TRBV11-3 and TRBJ2-1, is EAGVVQSPRYKIIEKKQPVAFWCNPISGHNTLYWYLQNLGQGPELLIRYENEEAVDDSQLPKDRFSAERLKGVDSTLKIQPAELGDSAVYLCASSSRDSSSYNEQFFGPGTRLTVL.

With regard to this clone: Other DNA sequences in the same sample also yield this CDR3. J is TRBJ1-5 and V is TRBV30; tentatively, D is TRBD1 (5 bases). The CDR3 is 13 amino acids. The germline gives CDR1 GTSNPN, CDR2 SVGIG (reference sequence). V lost 2 bases, J lost 4 bases, and 9 bases lay in between. The CDR3, as DNA: TGTGCCTGGAGTCCAACAGGAAATCAGCCCCAGCATTTT. Translation: CAWSPTGNQPQHF. Full variable domain (remainder filled in from reference TRBV30 and TRBJ1-5): SQTIHQWPATLVQPVGSPLSLECTVEGTSNPNLYWYRQAAGRGLQLLFYSVGIGQISSEVPQNLSASRPQDRQFILSSKKLLLSDSGFYLCAWSPTGNQPQHFGDGTRLSIL.

The sample holds a few counts of this clone. The chain employs TRBV29-1 and TRBJ1-1, with TRBD1 as a possible D gene (5 bases). Germline-derived CDR1 and CDR2 are SQVTM and ANQGSEA. The CDR3 is 14 residues long. V dropped 8 bases and J dropped 4 bases, with 20 bases sitting between them. CDR3 sequence (DNA): TGCAGCTATCAGGGTCACCAAAGGGGCACTGAAGCTTTCTTT. Amino acid sequence: CSYQGHQRGTEAFF.